One sample yielded the 25 T cell receptor beta chains listed below, sequenced in a study of shared clonotypes between healthy human individuals. The method was immunoSEQ multiplex PCR; TCRdb's version includes in-frame clones alone and lacks a portion of them. Altogether some 2 million clones are present, about 95% being singletons, with the ten largest covering around 1.1%. CD45RO-negative CD8 cells positively selected for CCR7 made up the naive population, which excluded terminally differentiated effector memory CD45RA+ cells. Material: naive CD8+ T cells sorted from blood. Every receptor here comes from a man aged 18 to 29 in good health.

V and J are TRBV15 and TRBJ1-6; unclear D gene. This CDR3 has 15 residues. The V end lost 8 bases, the J end lost 3 bases, and 14 bases lay between the germline ends. CDR1 and CDR2 from the germline V gene are LNHNV and YYDKDF (reference sequence). The CDR3 DNA reads TGTGCCACCGACTTTGGCGCTGACTATAATTCACCCCTCCACTTT. It codes for CATDFGADYNSPLHF. The full variable domain, completed using reference TRBV15 and TRBJ1-6, is DAMVIQNPRYQVTQFGKPVTLSCSQTLNHNVMYWYQQKSSQAPKLLFHYYDKDFNNEADTPDNFQSRRPNTSFCFLDIRSPGLGDTAMYLCATDFGADYNSPLHFGNGTRLTVT.

The rearrangement joins TRBV2 to TRBJ2-7, with D perhaps matching TRBD1 (6 bases). The CDR3 extends over 17 amino acids. With 2 bases removed from V and 3 bases from J, the gap between germline ends came to 20 bases. The V gene's germline CDR1 is SNHLY and CDR2 FYNNEI. DNA of the CDR3: TGTGCCAGCAGTGAACCCAGGGGCGGGCCGCCGAGCTACGAGCAGTACTTC. This sequence encodes CASSEPRGGPPSYEQYF.

V usage is TRBV14 and J usage is TRBJ1-2; 9 nucleotides line up with TRBD1. This CDR3 contains 17 residues. V shed 0 bases, J shed 5 bases, and the junction held 10 bases outside the gene matches. The V gene's germline CDR1 is SGHDN and CDR2 FVKESK. CDR3 nucleotides: TGTGCCAGCAGCCAAGATCTCCGAGGACAGGGGCCGTATGGCTACACCTTC. This gives the protein CASSQDLRGQGPYGYTF.

The V gene is TRBV11-2, the J gene TRBJ2-5, with 11 nucleotides matching TRBD2. The CDR3 covers 17 residues. The germline V gene encodes CDR1 SGHAT and CDR2 FQNNGV. J lost 5 bases, V lost 3 bases, and 11 bases had no gene match. The CDR3 loop is CASSLGNLAGGWETQYF. The CDR3 coding sequence is TGTGCCAGCAGCTTGGGAAACCTAGCGGGGGGTTGGGAGACCCAGTACTTC.

A word on this clone: Within the sample, other DNA sequences also encode this same CDR3. The V and J genes are TRBV9 and TRBJ2-7, with 8 bases aligning to TRBD1. The CDR3 is 14 residues long. Germline-derived CDR1 and CDR2 are SGDLS and YYNGEE. J lost 7 bases, V lost 0 bases, and 6 bases had no gene match. The CDR3 DNA is TGTGCCAGCAGCGTAGTCGGGACAGGCGGAGAGCAGTACTTC. Amino acids: CASSVVGTGGEQYF.

In the case of this clone: This sample includes further DNA sequences coding for the same CDR3. The chain combines TRBV9 with TRBJ2-1; D remains ambiguous. CDR3 size: 15 residues. Looked up from germline, CDR1 is SGDLS and CDR2 is YYNGEE. Trimming took off 4 bases at V and 0 bases at J, with 11 bases between the two ends. This CDR3 reads CASSPSGLSYNEQFF. DNA of the CDR3: TGTGCCAGCAGCCCCTCCGGGCTCTCCTACAATGAGCAGTTCTTC. Using reference TRBV9 and TRBJ2-1 for the parts outside the CDR3, the full variable domain is DSGVTQTPKHLITATGQRVTLRCSPRSGDLSVYWYQQSLDQGLQFLIQYYNGEERAKGNILERFSAQQFPDLHSELNLSSLELGDSALYFCASSPSGLSYNEQFFGPGTRLTVL.

The V and J genes are TRBV5-4 and TRBJ2-2, with a weak D call TRBD2 (5 bases). The CDR3 covers 14 residues. CDR1 is SGHNT and CDR2 is YYREEE in the germline V gene (reference sequence). V lost 0 bases and J 6 bases, leaving 9 bases between the germline ends. CDR3 bases: TGTGCCAGCAGCTTGGGGGAGAAAGCCGGGGAGCTGTTTTTT. Protein product: CASSLGEKAGELFF. The full variable domain, with the rest looked up from reference TRBV5-4 and TRBJ2-2, is ETGVTQSPTHLIKTRGQQVTLRCSSQSGHNTVSWYQQALGQGPQFIFQYYREEENGRGNFPPRFSGLQFPNYSSELNVNALELDDSALYLCASSLGEKAGELFFGEGSRLTVL.

This clone was detected only once. The chain recombines TRBV5-6 with TRBJ1-6, with D hard to call. V lost 0 bases to trimming and J lost 7 bases, with 20 bases between them. The CDR3 loop spans 18 amino acids. Per germline, CDR1 SGHDT and CDR2 YYEEEE. The CDR3 sequence: CASSLAVGGFFTNSPLHF. In nucleotides, the CDR3 is TGTGCCAGCAGCTTGGCGGTCGGTGGGTTTTTCACAAATTCACCCCTCCACTTT. Looking up the rest from reference TRBV5-6 and TRBJ1-6 gives the full variable domain: DAGVTQSPTHLIKTRGQQVTLRCSPKSGHDTVSWYQQALGQGPQFIFQYYEEEERQRGNFPDRFSGHQFPNYSSELNVNALLLGDSALYLCASSLAVGGFFTNSPLHFGNGTRLTVT.

As DNA, the CDR3 is TGTGCCAGCAGCGCCATTTTGACAGGGGCGCGGGGCTACACCTTC. Protein sequence: CASSAILTGARGYTF. V is TRBV7-9 and J is TRBJ1-2, with 8 positions matching TRBD1. The junction had 13 bases not matched to a gene; V was cut back by 5 bases and J by 8 bases. Germline V gene sequence: CDR1 SEHNR, CDR2 FQNEAQ (reference sequence). CDR3 length: 15 amino acids. Full variable domain (remainder filled in from reference TRBV7-9 and TRBJ1-2): DTGVSQNPRHKITKRGQNVTFRCDPISEHNRLYWYRQTLGQGPEFLTYFQNEAQLEKSRLLSDRFSAERPKGSFSTLEIQRTEQGDSAMYLCASSAILTGARGYTFGSGTRLTVV.

This clone has more than one count but fewer than ten. V and J are TRBV7-6 and TRBJ1-5; weak D call: TRBD1 (5 bases). Germline loops: CDR1 SGHVS, CDR2 FNYEAQ. V was clipped by 7 bases and J by 6 bases, with 16 bases between them. CDR3 length: 14 residues. The CDR3 here is CASTLEQGGQPQHF. CDR3 nucleotide sequence: TGTGCCAGCACCTTGGAGCAGGGTGGTCAGCCCCAGCATTTT.

The V and J genes are TRBV7-2 and TRBJ2-5; TRBD2 matches at 9 bases. The CDR3 length is 19 residues. Losses at the gene ends were 1 base for V and 5 bases for J; bases not matched to a gene: 17. Germline loops: CDR1 SGHTA, CDR2 FQGNSA. The CDR3 protein is CASSLGRGRASGNRETQYF. DNA for the CDR3: TGTGCCAGCAGCTTAGGGAGGGGTCGGGCTAGCGGGAACAGGGAGACCCAGTACTTC.

The J gene is TRBJ2-7, the V gene TRBV5-4, with 8 bases matching TRBD2. This CDR3 has 15 amino acids. Germline trimming cut 4 bases from V and 5 bases from J; bases unmatched to any gene: 11. From germline, CDR1 is SGHNT and CDR2 YYREEE (reference sequence). For the CDR3, the DNA is TGTGCCAGCAGCCCCAAAGCGGGAGCTAAGAACGAGCAGTACTTC. Its protein product is CASSPKAGAKNEQYF.

The chain uses TRBV30 and TRBJ2-7; 9 nucleotides match TRBD1. CDR1 is GTSNPN, CDR2 SVGIG, per germline (reference sequence). V shed 2 bases and J 2 bases; nucleotides not matched to a gene: 7. The CDR3 sequence is 15 residues long. The CDR3 sequence is CAWSPWTGEPYEQYF. CDR3 nucleotide sequence: TGTGCCTGGAGTCCCTGGACAGGGGAACCCTACGAGCAGTACTTC.

The V gene is TRBV29-1, the J gene TRBJ2-7; TRBD2 matches at 9 bases. Germline V gene lookup returns CDR1 SQVTM and CDR2 ANQGSEA. This CDR3 is 13 amino acids long. J gave up 1 base and V 4 bases, and 2 bases lay outside the gene matches. The CDR3 DNA reads as TGCAGCGTTGCGACTAGCGGTTCCTACGAGCAGTACTTC. Protein product: CSVATSGSYEQYF.

V and J are TRBV4-1 and TRBJ1-3, with a weak D call TRBD1 (6 bases). This CDR3 spans 16 amino acids. CDR1 is MGHRA, CDR2 YSYEKL, per germline. V gave up 5 bases and J gave up 0 bases, with 14 bases separating them. The CDR3 region has the DNA TGCGCCAGCAGCGATGAAGGACAGCACTCTGGAAACACCATATATTTT. Translating it yields CASSDEGQHSGNTIYF.

The CDR3 spells CASSWTGGFYEQYF. Written as DNA, the CDR3 is TGTGCCAGCAGTTGGACAGGGGGCTTCTACGAGCAGTACTTC. J is TRBJ2-7 and V is TRBV28; 11 bases agree with TRBD1. Germline CDR1 reads MDHEN; CDR2 reads SYDVKM. Losses at the gene ends were 4 bases for V and 3 bases for J; bases not matched to a gene: 2. This CDR3 region has 14 residues.

The chain recombines TRBV4-1 with TRBJ1-1; maybe TRBD1 (6 bases). V gave up 0 bases and J gave up 1 base, with 12 bases separating them. Germline loops: CDR1 MGHRA, CDR2 YSYEKL. The CDR3 is 16 residues long. The CDR3 here is CASSQDAGVTNTEAFF. The CDR3 DNA reads TGCGCCAGCAGCCAAGACGCAGGGGTTACGAACACTGAAGCTTTCTTT.

This chain connects TRBV30 to TRBJ2-3; 7 bases match TRBD2. Unmatched junction bases numbered 6, after V lost 2 bases and J lost 4 bases. Germline V gene lookup returns CDR1 GTSNPN and CDR2 SVGIG (reference sequence). This CDR3 is 14 amino acids long. The CDR3, as DNA: TGTGCCTGGAGTATGGCGGGAGCCCCAGATACGCAGTATTTT. Its protein product is CAWSMAGAPDTQYF.

Worth noting for this clone: The same CDR3 also results from other DNA sequences found in this sample. The chain joins TRBV7-8 to TRBJ2-3, with 11 bases that match TRBD2. The germline gives CDR1 SGHVS, CDR2 FQNEAQ. V lost 5 bases, J lost 3 bases, and 4 bases stayed unmatched. This CDR3 is 15 amino acids long. CDR3: CASSLLAGGTDTQYF. CDR3 in DNA: TGTGCCAGCAGCCTCCTAGCGGGAGGTACAGATACGCAGTATTTT.

The genes are TRBV20-1 and TRBJ1-1; D is possibly TRBD1 (5 bases). Per the germline V gene, CDR1 is DFQATT and CDR2 is SNEGSKA (reference sequence). Trimming removed 7 bases at V and 6 bases at J, with 12 bases between. This CDR3 is 11 amino acids long. Here the CDR3 reads CSVLDRSEAFF. The CDR3 DNA follows: TGCAGTGTCTTAGACAGATCTGAAGCTTTCTTT.

This sequence joins TRBV10-3 and TRBJ2-1, with D possibly matching TRBD1 (6 bases). Trimming pared 6 bases from V and 3 bases from J, leaving 9 bases between. Germline V gene sequence: CDR1 ENHRY, CDR2 SYGVKD. The CDR3 totals 13 residues. As DNA, the CDR3 is TGTGCCATCAGGACAGGTAACTACAATGAGCAGTTCTTC. This gives the protein CAIRTGNYNEQFF.

V is TRBV11-1 and J is TRBJ2-2; D may be TRBD2 (5 bases). V lost 1 base and J 2 bases, leaving 11 bases between the germline ends. Germline values: CDR1 SGHAT, CDR2 FQDESV (reference sequence). CDR3 length: 16 amino acids. The CDR3 DNA sequence: TGTGCCAGCAGCTTAGGCCTAGCCTTTAACACCGGGGAGCTGTTTTTT. It specifies CASSLGLAFNTGELFF.

The chain links TRBV7-9 to TRBJ2-2; D could derive from TRBD1 or TRBD2 (5 bases each). Per the germline V gene, CDR1 is SEHNR and CDR2 is FQNEAQ (reference sequence). This CDR3 region has 16 residues. V was clipped by 1 base and J by 0 bases, with 9 bases between them. The CDR3 coding sequence is TGTGCCAGCAGCTTAGTTTTGGGACCGAACACCGGGGAGCTGTTTTTT. Its protein is CASSLVLGPNTGELFF.

The chain carries TRBV9 and TRBJ1-2, with 7 bases fitting TRBD1. V lost 4 bases, J lost 0 bases, and 12 bases stayed unmatched. The CDR3 covers 17 residues. Germline-derived CDR1 and CDR2 are SGDLS and YYNGEE. CDR3 sequence (DNA): TGTGCCAGCAGCCCGTACCGGGACAGTGGGACTAACTATGGCTACACCTTC. Translated: CASSPYRDSGTNYGYTF. Together with reference TRBV9 and TRBJ1-2, the CDR3 gives the full variable domain: DSGVTQTPKHLITATGQRVTLRCSPRSGDLSVYWYQQSLDQGLQFLIQYYNGEERAKGNILERFSAQQFPDLHSELNLSSLELGDSALYFCASSPYRDSGTNYGYTFGSGTRLTVV.

The gene calls are TRBV4-1 and TRBJ1-2; 9 positions match TRBD1. Germline V gene lookup returns CDR1 MGHRA and CDR2 YSYEKL. With V trimmed by 3 bases and J by 4 bases, 9 bases remained unmatched. The CDR3 contains 16 residues. CDR3 sequence reads: CASSQVPGQGLYGYTF. CDR3 sequence (DNA): TGCGCCAGCAGCCAGGTGCCGGGACAGGGCCTCTATGGCTACACCTTC.